These T cell receptor beta chains were read from a single sample in a study of control samples from healthy donors and cancer patients. The protocol was immunoSEQ multiplex PCR, while the TCRdb copy is restricted to in-frame clones and leaves out a portion. The data show 130,000 or so clones, with about nine tenths seen just once and approximately 8% held by the top ten. The sequencing sample was made of PBMCs. The receptors were sampled from a man aged 45-65 years with head and neck cancer. Both conserved end residues are part of each CDR3. A D gene is named only where the DNA matches it firmly. Expanded clones are given a class, and other clones once, few, many or no size at all.

NA TRBJ1-2 TRBV3-1/TRBV3-2 TRBD1 CASSFGQAANYGYTF TGTGCCAGCAGCTTCGGACAGGCCGCTAACTATGGCTACACCTTC
NA TRBJ2-3 TRBV24-1 NA CATKGDYNTDTQYF TGTGCCACAAAGGGGGACTACAACACAGATACGCAGTATTTT
NA TRBJ2-1 TRBV18 TRBD2 CASSPPGGTSDHNEQFF TGTGCCAGCTCACCACCGGGGGGGACTAGCGACCACAATGAGCAGTTCTTC
NA TRBJ2-7 TRBV29-1 TRBD1 CSVTGTGIVSYEQYF TGCAGCGTGACCGGGACAGGGATAGTCTCCTACGAGCAGTACTTC
NA TRBJ2-6 TRBV28 NA CASSFRGTTSGANVLTF TGTGCCAGCAGTTTCCGCGGGACCACCTCTGGGGCCAACGTCCTGACTTTC
NA TRBJ2-1 TRBV24-1 TRBD2 CATSDFSAGGGYNEQFF TGTGCCACCAGTGACTTTTCGGCGGGGGGCGGCTACAATGAGCAGTTCTTC
NA TRBJ2-1 TRBV5-4 TRBD2 CASSSELAAYNEQFF TGTGCCAGCAGCTCGGAGCTAGCGGCCTACAATGAGCAGTTCTTC
NA TRBJ1-2 TRBV7-9 NA CASSFDGFYGYTF TGTGCCAGCAGCTTTGACGGATTCTATGGCTACACCTTC
once TRBJ1-3 TRBV14 TRBD1 CASSLRTGVLFGNTIYF TGTGCCAGCAGCCTCCGGACAGGGGTATTGTTTGGAAACACCATATATTTT
NA TRBJ2-2 TRBV11-2 NA CASSPSEPEMTANTGELFF TGTGCCAGCAGCCCCTCCGAACCCGAAATGACCGCGAACACCGGGGAGCTGTTTTTT
NA TRBJ2-5 TRBV6-5 NA CASSYGGQETQYF TGTGCCAGCAGTTATGGGGGGCAAGAGACCCAGTACTTC
NA TRBJ1-6 TRBV18 NA CASSPPLHHSPLHF TGTGCCAGCTCTCCGCCCCTCCACCATTCACCCCTCCACTTT
NA TRBJ1-1 TRBV19 NA CASSNQLNTEAFF TGTGCCAGTAGTAATCAGTTGAACACTGAAGCTTTCTTT
NA TRBJ1-1 TRBV6-6 NA CASSYSNPGVRFEAFF TGTGCCAGCAGTTACTCGAATCCGGGTGTGCGCTTTGAAGCTTTCTTT
NA TRBJ1-5 TRBV12-3/TRBV12-4 NA CASSLRVSQPQHF TGTGCCAGCAGTTTACGGGTGAGTCAGCCCCAGCATTTT
few TRBJ2-5 TRBV28 TRBD2 CASSPGTSGEQETQYF TGTGCCAGCAGTCCAGGGACTAGCGGGGAGCAAGAGACCCAGTACTTC
NA TRBJ2-7 TRBV6-2/TRBV6-3 NA CASSYPLGEQYF TGTGCCAGCAGTTACCCCCTCGGGGAGCAGTACTTC
NA TRBJ1-6 TRBV19 NA CATRLAGDSNSPLHF TGTGCCACCCGACTAGCAGGAGACAGCAATTCACCCCTCCACTTT
NA TRBJ2-7 TRBV4-1 NA CASSQDTGRYEQYF TGCGCCAGCAGCCAAGATACGGGGAGGTACGAGCAGTACTTC
NA TRBJ1-1 TRBV19 NA CASHNRWDTEAFF TGTGCCAGTCATAACAGGTGGGACACTGAAGCTTTCTTT
NA TRBJ1-2 TRBV20-1 NA CSAGWGYGYTF TGCAGTGCCGGATGGGGCTATGGCTACACCTTC
NA TRBJ1-2 TRBV2 NA CASSEGSQAYGYTF TGTGCCAGCAGTGAAGGGTCACAGGCCTATGGCTACACCTTC
NA TRBJ2-7 TRBV7-3 NA CASSQRGGPSYEQYF TGTGCCAGCAGCCAAAGAGGGGGTCCCTCCTACGAGCAGTACTTC
NA TRBJ1-3 TRBV5-1 NA CASSTVAQTVSGNTIYF TGCGCCAGCAGCACCGTGGCTCAGACTGTATCTGGAAACACCATATATTTT
NA TRBJ1-1 TRBV6-5 TRBD1 CASSYSVRGDTEAFF TGTGCCAGCAGTTACTCGGTCAGGGGGGACACTGAAGCTTTCTTT
NA TRBJ2-1 TRBV5-1 NA CASSLAARSYNEQFF TGCGCCAGCAGCTTGGCGGCCCGAAGCTACAATGAGCAGTTCTTC
NA TRBJ1-2 TRBV7-2 NA CASTRGGGENYGYTF TGTGCCAGCACCCGCGGGGGAGGGGAGAACTATGGCTACACCTTC
NA TRBJ2-5 TRBV18 TRBD2 CASSPRTAGEGETQYF TGTGCCAGCTCACCACGGACAGCGGGAGAAGGGGAGACCCAGTACTTC
NA TRBJ2-1 TRBV10-1 NA CASSGTKDRFEQFF TGCGCCAGCAGTGGGACCAAAGACAGGTTTGAGCAGTTCTTC
NA TRBJ2-2 TRBV6-6 NA CASSQFPRAGELFF TGTGCCAGCAGTCAGTTTCCTAGGGCCGGGGAGCTGTTTTTT
NA TRBJ2-5 TRBV27 NA CASSLARQETQYF TGTGCCAGCAGTTTGGCACGCCAAGAGACCCAGTACTTC
NA TRBJ2-4 TRBV11-2 NA CASSSSFIGGIQYF TGTGCCAGCAGCTCCTCCTTTATAGGGGGGATTCAGTACTTC
NA TRBJ1-1 TRBV2 NA CASSEARIEAFF TGTGCCAGCAGTGAAGCGAGGATTGAAGCTTTCTTT
once TRBJ2-5 TRBV19 NA CASSIQDQETQYF TGTGCCAGTAGTATACAGGACCAAGAGACCCAGTACTTC
NA TRBJ2-7 TRBV5-4 TRBD2 CASSPGLGAYEQYF TGTGCCAGCAGCCCAGGACTAGGTGCCTACGAGCAGTACTTC
NA TRBJ2-5 TRBV7-2 NA CASSLPGQGRGETQYF TGTGCCAGCAGCTTACCTGGGCAGGGCCGTGGGGAGACCCAGTACTTC
NA TRBJ1-3 TRBV7-9 NA CASSANRASSSGNTIYF TGTGCCAGCAGCGCAAACAGGGCCTCAAGCTCTGGAAACACCATATATTTT
NA TRBJ1-1 TRBV11-2 TRBD1 CASSYKQGGETAFF TGTGCCAGCAGTTATAAGCAGGGGGGGGAAACAGCTTTCTTT
NA TRBJ2-2 TRBV5-1 NA CASSLAPPGELFF TGCGCCAGCAGCTTGGCCCCCCCCGGGGAGCTGTTTTTT
few TRBJ1-1 TRBV28 TRBD1 CASSLFGTGGKNEAFF TGTGCCAGCAGTTTATTCGGCACAGGGGGTAAGAATGAAGCTTTCTTT
NA TRBJ2-5 TRBV5-4 TRBD2 CASSYLLAAHQTQYF TGTGCCAGCAGCTATTTACTAGCGGCGCATCAGACCCAGTACTTC
once TRBJ2-1 TRBV19 TRBD2 CASSILAGGPSEQFF TGTGCCAGTAGTATACTCGCGGGGGGGCCGAGTGAGCAGTTCTTC
NA TRBJ1-4 TRBV6-6 NA CASSYSHQNEKLFF TGTGCCAGCAGTTACTCGCACCAAAATGAAAAACTGTTTTTT
NA TRBJ1-1 TRBV19 NA CASCAGEVNTEAFF TGTGCCAGTTGCGCAGGGGAGGTGAACACTGAAGCTTTCTTT
NA TRBJ1-4 TRBV27 NA CASSWDITNEKLFF TGTGCCAGCAGTTGGGACATAACTAATGAAAAACTGTTTTTT
NA TRBJ2-3 TRBV19 TRBD1 CASSTSDRGDTQYF TGTGCCAGTAGTACCAGCGACAGGGGAGATACGCAGTATTTT
NA TRBJ2-7 TRBV24-1 TRBD1 CATSDPSGTGGNEQYF TGTGCCACCAGTGACCCGTCTGGGACAGGGGGTAACGAGCAGTACTTC
NA TRBJ1-2 TRBV6-5 NA CASSYSRGLSGYTF TGTGCCAGCAGTTACTCACGAGGGCTAAGTGGCTACACCTTC
NA TRBJ1-2 TRBV4-1 NA CASSQPQGGAANGYTF TGCGCCAGCAGCCAACCCCAAGGGGGGGCGGCGAATGGCTACACCTTC
once TRBJ2-1 TRBV5-1 TRBD2 CASSLTLAGGANEQFF TGCGCCAGCAGCTTAACGCTAGCGGGGGGGGCCAATGAGCAGTTCTTC
NA TRBJ2-5 TRBV29-1 NA CSVEGRGETQYF TGCAGCGTTGAAGGGAGGGGAGAGACCCAGTACTTC
NA TRBJ2-4 TRBV11-2 NA CASSPTGIKGYF TGTGCCAGCAGCCCAACCGGGATCAAAGGGTACTTC
NA TRBJ1-4 TRBV18 TRBD1 CASSTGTGGEKLFF TGTGCCAGCTCAACCGGGACAGGGGGTGAAAAACTGTTTTTT
NA TRBJ1-4 TRBV5-6 NA CASTRVRGGEKLFF TGTGCCAGCACTAGGGTCCGCGGGGGAGAAAAACTGTTTTTT
NA TRBJ1-1 TRBV7-9 NA CASSLPKDGGEAFF TGTGCCAGCAGCTTACCAAAAGACGGAGGTGAAGCTTTCTTT
NA TRBJ1-1 TRBV11-3 NA CASSRGSETEAFF TGTGCCAGCAGCCGAGGCTCAGAAACTGAAGCTTTCTTT
once TRBJ2-3 TRBV27 TRBD2 CASSLTSGGWDTQYF TGTGCCAGCAGTTTGACCAGCGGGGGTTGGGATACGCAGTATTTT
NA TRBJ2-7 TRBV6-6 NA CASSYSGEYEQYF TGTGCCAGCAGTTACTCGGGGGAATACGAGCAGTACTTC
NA TRBJ1-4 TRBV2 NA CASSSTTGPTATNEKLFF TGTGCCAGCAGTTCTACTACAGGGCCCACGGCAACTAATGAAAAACTGTTTTTT